This entry lists 28 T cell receptor beta chains sequenced from one sample in a study of shared clonotypes between healthy human individuals. The method was immunoSEQ multiplex PCR; TCRdb's version includes in-frame clones alone and lacks a portion of them. The data hold approximately 2,000,000 clones, with 80% to 95% observed a single time. The naive CD8 subset, CD45RO-negative cells positively selected for CCR7, excluded terminally differentiated effector memory CD45RA+ cells. Specimen: naive CD8+ T cells from PBMCs. Receptors were obtained from a man aged 18-30 years in good health. Some clones in this sample may be carry-over from other donors' samples.

The rearrangement joins TRBV27 to TRBJ2-3; D is uncertain. CDR3 length equals 16 residues. In germline, CDR1 is MNHEY, CDR2 SMNVEV (reference sequence). The V end was cut by 3 bases, the J end by 2 bases, with 15 bases between. CDR3 in DNA: TGTGCCAGCAGTTTGGTAGGTCCGATGAACACAGATACGCAGTATTTT. Translating it yields CASSLVGPMNTDTQYF.

The chain employs TRBV27 and TRBJ2-3; TRBD2 matches at 7 bases. J lost 2 bases, V lost 5 bases, and 10 bases had no gene match. CDR1 MNHEY and CDR2 SMNVEV come from the germline V gene (reference sequence). The CDR3 is 16 amino acids. The CDR3 protein is CASSTRTRLLTDTQYF. The CDR3 region has the DNA TGTGCCAGCAGTACCCGGACTAGACTTCTCACAGATACGCAGTATTTT.

The J gene is TRBJ1-1, the V gene TRBV7-9; D is undetermined. CDR1 is SEHNR and CDR2 is FQNEAQ in the germline V gene (reference sequence). V was pared by 4 bases and J by 5 bases, with 11 bases between. This CDR3 comprises 13 residues. CDR3 sequence (DNA): TGTGCCAGCAGCTGGTGGAGACCTACTGAAGCTTTCTTT. This codes for CASSWWRPTEAFF.

The V gene is TRBV29-1, the J gene TRBJ2-1; 10 bases align to TRBD2. J was trimmed by 6 bases and V by 6 bases; bases with no gene match: 5. This CDR3 region has 13 residues. Germline values: CDR1 SQVTM, CDR2 ANQGSEA. The CDR3 spells CSVPGLAFNEQFF. For the CDR3, the DNA is TGCAGCGTACCGGGACTAGCGTTCAATGAGCAGTTCTTC.

A remark on this clone: This sample also contains other DNA sequences that code for the same CDR3. The chain joins TRBV9 to TRBJ2-1; perhaps TRBD2 as D (5 bases). The CDR3 loop spans 12 amino acids. The germline gives CDR1 SGDLS, CDR2 YYNGEE. V lost 3 bases, J lost 7 bases, and 8 bases lay in between. The CDR3 loop reads CASSAGSNEQFF. CDR3 coding DNA: TGTGCCAGCAGCGCGGGGAGTAATGAGCAGTTCTTC.

Concerning this clone itself: Within the sample, other DNA sequences also encode this same CDR3. The V gene is TRBV28, the J gene TRBJ2-7; D ambiguous. There are 11 residues in the CDR3. Trimming took off 5 bases at V and 7 bases at J, with 9 bases between the two ends. Germline CDR1 is MDHEN and CDR2 is SYDVKM. CDR3 sequence reads: CASSPSREQYF. CDR3 in DNA: TGTGCCAGCAGTCCTTCGCGGGAGCAGTACTTC.

This sequence joins TRBV19 and TRBJ2-1, with TRBD2 as a possible D gene (7 bases). In germline, CDR1 is LNHDA, CDR2 SQIVND (reference sequence). Between the trimmed V and J ends, which lost 5 bases and 5 bases, there was a span of 16 bases. This CDR3 has 15 amino acids. CDR3 residues: CASSPAGAGDNEQFF. The CDR3 DNA reads TGTGCCAGTAGTCCTGCAGGGGCGGGGGACAATGAGCAGTTCTTC.

In regard to this clone: In the same sample, other DNA sequences code for this CDR3. The chain has TRBV14 and TRBJ1-1; D may be TRBD1 (5 bases). Germline V CDR1 and CDR2: SGHDN, FVKESK. Trimming cost V 6 bases and J 4 bases, with 12 bases left between them. This CDR3 has 13 amino acids. DNA of the CDR3: TGTGCCAGCAGACACGGGGGGGGCACTGAAGCTTTCTTT. This sequence encodes CASRHGGGTEAFF.

This clone was recorded once. The chain joins TRBV27 to TRBJ1-1; TRBD1 might be the D (5 bases). Between the trimmed V and J ends, which lost 1 base and 2 bases, there was a span of 17 bases. The CDR3 covers 17 residues. CDR1 and CDR2 from the germline V gene are MNHEY and SMNVEV (reference sequence). CDR3 DNA: TGTGCCAGCAGTTTATACCCCCGGGACGAATACAACACTGAAGCTTTCTTT. It encodes CASSLYPRDEYNTEAFF.

This clone was counted only a few times. The same CDR3 also results from other DNA sequences found in this sample. CDR3 region: CASSLGSNEQFF. CDR3 bases: TGTGCCAGCAGCTTAGGAAGCAATGAGCAGTTCTTC. This chain connects TRBV7-9 to TRBJ2-1; D unclear. This CDR3 is built from 12 residues. Germline V gene sequence: CDR1 SEHNR, CDR2 FQNEAQ (reference sequence). V lost 1 base and J 6 bases, leaving 4 bases between the germline ends. Filled out from reference TRBV7-9 and TRBJ2-1, the complete variable domain reads DTGVSQNPRHKITKRGQNVTFRCDPISEHNRLYWYRQTLGQGPEFLTYFQNEAQLEKSRLLSDRFSAERPKGSFSTLEIQRTEQGDSAMYLCASSLGSNEQFFGPGTRLTVL.

For this clone: Within the sample, other DNA sequences also encode this same CDR3. The chain couples TRBV7-9 to TRBJ2-7, with unresolved D. CDR3 length equals 11 residues. Trimming removed 2 bases at V and 7 bases at J, with 6 bases between. CDR1 is SEHNR, CDR2 FQNEAQ, per germline (reference sequence). CDR3 region: CASSLSREQYF. The DNA for the CDR3 is TGTGCCAGCAGCTTATCCAGGGAGCAGTACTTC.

The V and J genes are TRBV27 and TRBJ2-1; 7 positions agree with TRBD1. The germline CDR1 and CDR2 sequences are MNHEY and SMNVEV (reference sequence). Trimming took 8 bases from V and 4 from J; bases not matched to a gene: 8. This CDR3 has 14 amino acids. CDR3 amino acids: CASSWGTAYNEQFF. The CDR3 DNA reads as TGTGCCAGCTCCTGGGGGACAGCTTACAATGAGCAGTTCTTC.

On this clone itself: Other DNA sequences of this sample code for an identical CDR3. CDR3 amino acids: CASSEAGTGLYEQYF. The CDR3 DNA follows: TGCGCCAGCAGTGAGGCCGGGACAGGGCTCTACGAGCAGTACTTC. The genes are TRBV10-2 and TRBJ2-7; 9 bases align to TRBD1. The CDR3 runs to 15 residues. Germline V gene data show CDR1 as WSHSY and CDR2 as SAAADI. The ends lost 2 bases at V and 3 bases at J; junction bases unmatched: 5.

V is TRBV6-5 and J is TRBJ2-7; D is unclear. The germline V gene has CDR1 MNHEY and CDR2 SVGAGI. Trimming left V 4 bases short and J 2 bases short, with 9 bases between. The CDR3 covers 13 residues. DNA of the CDR3: TGTGCCAGCAGTTCCCGTGGGGCCTACGAGCAGTACTTC. Its protein is CASSSRGAYEQYF.

Only one count was recorded for this clone. V usage is TRBV13 and J usage is TRBJ2-4; 7 nucleotides agree with TRBD2. The trim removed 4 bases at V and 7 bases at J, leaving 13 bases unmatched. CDR1 is PRHDT, CDR2 FYEKMQ, per germline (reference sequence). The CDR3 length is 16 residues. CDR3 sequence reads: CASSSPAAGASNIQYF. The CDR3 bases are TGTGCCAGCAGCTCCCCTGCGGCGGGAGCATCGAACATTCAGTACTTC.

This chain joins TRBV10-3 and TRBJ2-3; the match to TRBD2 covers 9 bases. CDR1 and CDR2 from the germline V gene are ENHRY and SYGVKD. The length of the CDR3 is 16 residues. V gave up 5 bases and J gave up 5 bases; unmatched junction bases: 11. CDR3 sequence reads: CAISPWAGGPQDTQYF. Written as DNA, the CDR3 is TGTGCCATCAGTCCTTGGGCGGGAGGGCCTCAAGATACGCAGTATTTT.

The sample holds one count of this clone. This chain connects TRBV6-1 to TRBJ2-2; D gene ambiguous. Per germline, CDR1 MNHNS and CDR2 SASEGT. CDR3 length equals 13 residues. V was pared by 6 bases and J by 1 base, with 6 bases between. CDR3 in DNA: TGTGCCAGCAGACCCCAGAACACCGGGGAGCTGTTTTTT. Translated, it gives CASRPQNTGELFF.

This clone was seen a few times. This chain joins TRBV5-8 and TRBJ2-7, with D possibly matching TRBD1 (5 bases). The germline gives CDR1 SGHTS, CDR2 YDEGEE. The CDR3 covers 11 residues. Trimming cost V 4 bases and J 5 bases, with 7 bases left between them. CDR3 sequence: CASSPRDEQYF. CDR3 in DNA: TGTGCCAGCAGCCCCAGGGACGAGCAGTACTTC.

As DNA, the CDR3 is TGTGCCAGCAGCGCGGACTCCACAGCTTCTAACTATGGCTACACCTTC. Residues: CASSADSTASNYGYTF. The V and J genes are TRBV9 and TRBJ1-2; no definite D call. Germline assignment: CDR1 SGDLS and CDR2 YYNGEE. With 3 bases removed from V and 0 bases from J, the gap between germline ends came to 15 bases. This CDR3 is 16 amino acids long.

This clone occurred once. The chain carries TRBV5-8 and TRBJ2-5; 14 nucleotides line up with TRBD2. The length of the CDR3 is 16 residues. The germline V gene encodes CDR1 SGHTS and CDR2 YDEGEE. V was clipped by 4 bases and J by 5 bases; unmatched bases: 7. The CDR3, as DNA: TGTGCCAGCAGCCTGGGACTAGCGGGAGTTCAGGAGACCCAGTACTTC. This gives the protein CASSLGLAGVQETQYF.

The chain recombines TRBV5-1 with TRBJ2-7; D uncertain. The CDR3 is made up of 16 amino acids. The V end was cut by 4 bases, the J end by 2 bases, with 19 bases between. In germline, CDR1 is SGHRS, CDR2 YFSETQ. The chain's CDR3 is CASSLPSLGIAYEQYF. CDR3 coding DNA: TGCGCCAGCAGCCTACCATCATTAGGGATCGCCTACGAGCAGTACTTC. Looking up the rest from reference TRBV5-1 and TRBJ2-7 gives the full variable domain: KAGVTQTPRYLIKTRGQQVTLSCSPISGHRSVSWYQQTPGQGLQFLFEYFSETQRNKGNFPGRFSGRQFSNSRSEMNVSTLELGDSALYLCASSLPSLGIAYEQYFGPGTRLTVT.

This clone was detected a few times. The V call is TRBV13, the J call TRBJ1-4; D is unclear. The CDR3 covers 15 residues. Trimming pared 1 base from V and 7 bases from J, leaving 13 bases between. CDR1 is PRHDT, CDR2 FYEKMQ, per germline (reference sequence). CDR3 protein: CASSLEARPGEKLFF. The CDR3 nucleotides are TGTGCCAGCAGCTTAGAAGCGCGCCCGGGTGAAAAACTGTTTTTT.

Points on this clone: In the same sample, other DNA sequences code for this CDR3. This CDR3 reads CASSVAPGVYEQYF. CDR3 coding DNA: TGTGCCAGCAGCGTAGCTCCGGGAGTCTACGAGCAGTACTTC. The chain uses TRBV9 and TRBJ2-7, with a weak D call TRBD2 (6 bases). The CDR3 loop spans 14 amino acids. The germline V gene has CDR1 SGDLS and CDR2 YYNGEE. V was shortened by 0 bases and J by 3 bases, with 10 bases between the two germline ends.

The CDR3 nucleotides are TGTGCCAGCAGTTCACCCGGGGTCCTTCGGGGTGGTTTCGGGCAGTACTTC. Protein sequence: CASSSPGVLRGGFGQYF. This chain links TRBV28 with TRBJ2-7; D perhaps matches TRBD2 (5 bases). The CDR3 consists of 17 residues. Trimming took 4 bases from V and 9 from J, leaving 28 bases between them. Germline V gene sequence: CDR1 MDHEN, CDR2 SYDVKM.

The chain couples TRBV28 to TRBJ2-3; 9 nucleotides align to TRBD2. V lost 7 bases to trimming and J lost 2 bases; unmatched junction nucleotides: 10. The germline gives CDR1 MDHEN, CDR2 SYDVKM. The CDR3 covers 16 residues. The CDR3 spells CASTLAGAGPTDTQYF. CDR3 nucleotide sequence: TGTGCCAGCACCTTAGCGGGGGCAGGACCCACAGATACGCAGTATTTT.

The chain uses TRBV27 and TRBJ2-1; 9 bases map to TRBD1. Germline-derived CDR1 and CDR2 are MNHEY and SMNVEV (reference sequence). J lost 1 base, V lost 9 bases, and 7 bases had no gene match. The CDR3 consists of 15 residues. CDR3 nucleotide sequence: TGTGCCAGTCACAAACAGGGGGCGTCCTACAATGAGCAGTTCTTC. This sequence encodes CASHKQGASYNEQFF.

The V gene is TRBV9, the J gene TRBJ2-4, with 10 bases lining up with TRBD2. The germline V gene encodes CDR1 SGDLS and CDR2 YYNGEE. The CDR3 loop spans 19 amino acids. Trimming removed 4 bases from V and 9 bases from J; junction bases left unmatched: 22. The CDR3 spells CASSLSPEREGPTRTIQYF. The CDR3 DNA is TGTGCCAGCAGCCTGAGCCCGGAGCGGGAGGGCCCAACCCGCACCATTCAGTACTTC.

J is TRBJ1-1 and V is TRBV5-4; 7 bases fit TRBD1. Germline V lookup: CDR1 SGHNT, CDR2 YYREEE (reference sequence). The CDR3 covers 13 residues. After removal of 5 bases from V and 6 bases from J, the junction contained 7 bases not matched to a gene. CDR3 residues: CASSPTGEPEAFF. For the CDR3, the DNA is TGTGCCAGCAGTCCAACAGGGGAACCTGAAGCTTTCTTT.